The clone carrying this TCR beta chain was found once. The antigen is not known. The source of the sample is a study of blood T cells in healthy people across ages. Overall study findings and caveats: TCR beta diversity was tightly associated with the proportion of naive T cells.

Together with a sample-barcoded 5' primer, a J-beta primer mix was included in a second PCR lasting roughly 6 to 12 cycles. The template-switch adaptor was a 5' adaptor with 12 random nucleotides. It tagged each cDNA molecule. TCRdb re-derived calls from the 5' RACE reads in MiXCR, one entry per CDR3 protein. The data hold fewer than 2 million distinct CDR3 sequences, with about two fifths observed a single time. The CDR3 runs 14 residues. Germline V lookup: CDR1 MNHEY, CDR2 SVGEGT. Trimming left V 6 bases short and J 6 bases short, with 16 bases between. The sample was blood. The source is a human donor in good health. The chain is built from TRBV6-2 or TRBV6-3 and TRBJ2-3; a possible D gene is TRBD1 (5 bases). Here the CDR3 DNA reads TGTGCCAGCAGCCAGGGTTCTAGGGTGGATACGCAGTATTTT. Its protein is CASSQGSRVDTQYF.